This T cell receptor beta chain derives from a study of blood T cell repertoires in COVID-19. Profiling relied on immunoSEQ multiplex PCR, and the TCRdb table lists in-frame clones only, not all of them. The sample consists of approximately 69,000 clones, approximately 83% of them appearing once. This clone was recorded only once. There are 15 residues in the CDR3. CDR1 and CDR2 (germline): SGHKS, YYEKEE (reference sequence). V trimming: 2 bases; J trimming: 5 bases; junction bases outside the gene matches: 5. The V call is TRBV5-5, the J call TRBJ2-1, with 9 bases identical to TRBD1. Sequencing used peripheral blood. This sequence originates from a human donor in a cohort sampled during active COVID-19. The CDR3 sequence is CASSFHGTGNNEQFF. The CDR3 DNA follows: TGTGCCAGCAGCTTTCATGGGACAGGGAACAATGAGCAGTTCTTC.